The subject of this entry is one TCR beta chain. Its target is unknown. This sample was taken from a study of siplizumab effects on memory and regulatory T cells. Findings and limits, study-wide: No functional test confirmed suppression by proliferating siplizumab-culture Tregs.

CDR1 and CDR2 from the germline V gene are MNHEY and SVGAGI. Trimming cost V 4 bases and J 4 bases; bases outside gene matches: 2. This CDR3 is built from 15 residues. Data came from immunoSEQ multiplex PCR; TCRdb stores just in-frame clones and leaves some out. The table shows about 97,000 clones, with about 90% occurring only once. The material sequenced was non-Treg CD4+ T cells sorted from blood. The TCR originated in a human donor in good health. The chain is built from TRBV6-5 and TRBJ2-2; 11 bases match TRBD1. As DNA, the CDR3 is TGTGCCAGCAGTTCGGGACAGGGGGGCACCGGGGAGCTGTTTTTT. It codes for CASSSGQGGTGELFF.